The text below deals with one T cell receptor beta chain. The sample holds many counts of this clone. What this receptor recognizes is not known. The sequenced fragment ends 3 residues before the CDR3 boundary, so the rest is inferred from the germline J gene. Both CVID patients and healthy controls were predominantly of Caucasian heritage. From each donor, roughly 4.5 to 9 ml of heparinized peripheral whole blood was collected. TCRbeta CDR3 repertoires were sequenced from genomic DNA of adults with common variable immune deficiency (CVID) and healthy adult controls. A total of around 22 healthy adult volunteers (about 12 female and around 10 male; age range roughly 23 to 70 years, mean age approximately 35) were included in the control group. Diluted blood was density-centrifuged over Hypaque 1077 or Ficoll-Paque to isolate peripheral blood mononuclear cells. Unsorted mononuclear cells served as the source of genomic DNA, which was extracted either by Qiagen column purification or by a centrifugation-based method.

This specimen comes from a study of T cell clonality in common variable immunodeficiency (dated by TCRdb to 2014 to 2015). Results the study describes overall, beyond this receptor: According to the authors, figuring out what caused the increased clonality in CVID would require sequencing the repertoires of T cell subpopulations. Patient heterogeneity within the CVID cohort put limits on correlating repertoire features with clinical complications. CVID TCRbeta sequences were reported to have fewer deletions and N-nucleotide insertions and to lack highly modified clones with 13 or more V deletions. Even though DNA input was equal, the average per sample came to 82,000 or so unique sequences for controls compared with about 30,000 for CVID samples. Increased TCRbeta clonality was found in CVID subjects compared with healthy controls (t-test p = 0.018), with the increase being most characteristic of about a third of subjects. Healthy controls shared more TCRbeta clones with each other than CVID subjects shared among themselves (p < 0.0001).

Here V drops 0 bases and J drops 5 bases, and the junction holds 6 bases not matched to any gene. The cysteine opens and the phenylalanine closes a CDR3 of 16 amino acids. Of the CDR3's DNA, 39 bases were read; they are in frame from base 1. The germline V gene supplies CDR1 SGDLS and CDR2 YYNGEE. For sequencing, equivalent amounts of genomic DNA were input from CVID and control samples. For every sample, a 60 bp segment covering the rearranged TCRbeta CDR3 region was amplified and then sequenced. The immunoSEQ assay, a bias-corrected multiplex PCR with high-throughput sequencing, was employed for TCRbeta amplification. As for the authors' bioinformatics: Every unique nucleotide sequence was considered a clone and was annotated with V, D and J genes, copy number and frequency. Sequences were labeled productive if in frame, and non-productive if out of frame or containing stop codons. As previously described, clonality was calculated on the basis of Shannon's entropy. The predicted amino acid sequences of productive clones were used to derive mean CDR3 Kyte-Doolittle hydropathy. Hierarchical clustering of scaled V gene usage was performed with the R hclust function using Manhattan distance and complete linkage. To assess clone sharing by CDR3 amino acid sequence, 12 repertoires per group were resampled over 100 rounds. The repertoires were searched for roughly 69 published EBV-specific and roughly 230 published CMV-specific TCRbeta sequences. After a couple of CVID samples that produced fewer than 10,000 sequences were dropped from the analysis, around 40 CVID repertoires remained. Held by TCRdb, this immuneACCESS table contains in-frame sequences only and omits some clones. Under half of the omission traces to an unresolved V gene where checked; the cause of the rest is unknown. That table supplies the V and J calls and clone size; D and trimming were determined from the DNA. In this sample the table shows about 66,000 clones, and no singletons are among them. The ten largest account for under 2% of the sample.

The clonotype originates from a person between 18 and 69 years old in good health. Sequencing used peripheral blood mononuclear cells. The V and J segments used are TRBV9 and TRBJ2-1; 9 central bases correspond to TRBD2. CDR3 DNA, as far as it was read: TGTGCCAGCAGCGTAGGGAATAGCGGGAGCCACAATGAG. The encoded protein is CASSVGNSGSHNE. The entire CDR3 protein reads CASSVGNSGSHNEQFF.